These T cell receptor beta chains were read from a single sample in a study of T cell changes during pregnancy in multiple sclerosis. The repertoire was sequenced with immunoSEQ multiplex PCR; TCRdb's copy has only in-frame clones and lacks some. The sample includes under 100,000 clones, approximately 89% seen only once; the top ten take around 2%. Material: peripheral blood, obtained in the first trimester of pregnancy. All receptors come from a female donor in good health, enrolled as a control in a pregnancy study. Each CDR3 is given with its conserved first and last residue. Each record gives: clone size, D gene, J gene, V gene, CDR3 protein, CDR3 DNA. The D gene is left open where the match is weak. Some rows mark clone size as missing; the rest say once, few, many or name a class of expanded clone.

. TRBD1 TRBJ2-7 TRBV27 CASSPGTGGSYEQYF TGTGCCAGCAGTCCCGGGACAGGGGGCTCGTACGAGCAGTACTTC
. . TRBJ1-1 TRBV30 CAWSVQRQGAFF TGTGCCTGGAGTGTACAGAGGCAGGGAGCTTTCTTT
. TRBD1 TRBJ1-2 TRBV28 CASSYRGQDYGYTF TGTGCCAGCAGTTACAGGGGGCAGGACTATGGCTACACCTTC
. . TRBJ1-6 TRBV5-1 CASSLGTLYNSPLHF TGCGCCAGCAGTTTAGGGACACTCTATAATTCACCCCTCCACTTT
once TRBD1 TRBJ2-5 TRBV7-2 CASSLGGQGAKQETQYF TGTGCCAGCAGCTTAGGAGGCCAGGGGGCGAAGCAAGAGACCCAGTACTTC
. TRBD1 TRBJ1-5 TRBV28 CASSFWTGSRGGNQPQHF TGTGCCAGCAGTTTCTGGACAGGGAGTCGGGGGGGCAATCAGCCCCAGCATTTT
once . TRBJ1-5 TRBV4-2 CASSQDDGNQPQHF TGTGCCAGCAGCCAAGACGACGGGAATCAGCCCCAGCATTTT
. TRBD2 TRBJ2-1 TRBV6-5 CASSYSTSGGRDEQFF TGTGCCAGCAGTTACTCGACTAGCGGGGGGCGCGATGAGCAGTTCTTC
. . TRBJ1-1 TRBV2 CATFAGNTEAFF TGTGCCACTTTTGCGGGGAACACTGAAGCTTTCTTT
. . TRBJ1-6 TRBV5-8 CASSLKGTAGSPLHF TGTGCCAGCAGCTTGAAGGGGACCGCGGGGTCACCCCTCCACTTT
. . TRBJ1-5 TRBV5-6 CASSIALQGNQPQHF TGTGCCAGCAGTATCGCACTCCAGGGCAATCAGCCCCAGCATTTT
. TRBD1 TRBJ2-2 TRBV2 CASSARGPVTGELFF TGTGCCAGCAGTGCCAGGGGGCCAGTCACCGGGGAGCTGTTTTTT
. . TRBJ2-5 TRBV18 CASSPSLGQETQYF TGTGCCAGCTCACCATCTCTAGGTCAAGAGACCCAGTACTTC
. . TRBJ1-2 TRBV6-1 CASSEMGHGSDYGYTF TGTGCCAGCAGTGAAATGGGGCATGGTTCAGACTATGGCTACACCTTC
. . TRBJ2-6 TRBV11-2 CASSLETGGRSGANVLTF TGTGCCAGCAGCTTAGAAACGGGGGGCCGGTCTGGGGCCAACGTCCTGACTTTC
. . TRBJ2-3 TRBV4-3 CASSQGQGNTDTQYF TGCGCCAGCAGCCAAGGGCAGGGTAACACAGATACGCAGTATTTT
. . TRBJ2-2 TRBV6-1 CASGAQVVAGELFF TGTGCCAGCGGGGCGCAGGTGGTCGCCGGGGAGCTGTTTTTT
. . TRBJ2-5 TRBV7-9 CASSQGLYQETQYF TGTGCCAGCAGCCAGGGACTGTACCAAGAGACCCAGTACTTC
. . TRBJ1-2 TRBV5-4 CASSLDWAADGYTF TGTGCCAGCAGCTTGGATTGGGCAGCCGATGGCTACACCTTC
. . TRBJ1-4 TRBV29-1 CSVLARSNEKLFF TGCAGCGTTCTAGCAAGGTCAAATGAAAAACTGTTTTTT
. TRBD1 TRBJ1-2 TRBV27 CASSSPGQGIYGYTF TGTGCCAGCAGTTCCCCGGGACAGGGCATCTATGGCTACACCTTC
. TRBD1 TRBJ1-2 TRBV5-6 CASSVDREDGYTF TGTGCCAGCAGCGTCGACAGGGAAGACGGCTACACCTTC
. TRBD2 TRBJ2-3 TRBV15 CATSRANSGVGDTQYF TGTGCCACCAGCAGAGCGAATAGCGGGGTCGGAGATACGCAGTATTTT
. TRBD1 TRBJ2-2 TRBV9 CASSPQTGKGAGELFF TGTGCCAGCAGCCCCCAGACAGGGAAGGGTGCCGGGGAGCTGTTTTTT
. TRBD1 TRBJ2-2 TRBV29-1 CSGGQGDTGELFF TGCAGCGGTGGACAGGGGGATACCGGGGAGCTGTTTTTT
. . TRBJ2-7 TRBV27 CASSPIGMYEQYF TGTGCCAGCAGTCCTATCGGGATGTACGAGCAGTACTTC
. TRBD2 TRBJ2-6 TRBV4-3 CASSQAGTSTGANVLTF TGCGCCAGCAGCCAAGCGGGGACTAGCACTGGGGCCAACGTCCTGACTTTC
. TRBD1 TRBJ2-3 TRBV7-3 CASSLTGVRTDTQYF TGTGCCAGCTCGCTGACAGGGGTACGCACAGATACGCAGTATTTT